This TCR beta chain was captured by sequencing in a study of naive and memory T cell subsets. Findings and caveats of the study: From naive to CM, EM and EMRA, diversity decreased and Gini increased.

The CDR3 sequence is 11 residues long. In germline, CDR1 is SQVTM, CDR2 ANQGSEA. Trimming stripped 4 bases from V and 9 bases from J, with 10 bases between. Both TRBC1 and TRBC2 were covered by a beta constant-region primer of two equimolar oligonucleotides. Nested alpha and beta constant-region primers with the SP2 primer drove four PCR rounds on ligated cDNA. Ligation attached a single-stranded oligonucleotide with a 12-nucleotide UMI and the SP2 primer to the cDNA 3' end. MiXCR was run by TCRdb on the UMI-ligation and nested PCR reads, yielding one entry per CDR3 protein. The data contain around 130,000 distinct CDR3 sequences, around 35% of them seen just once; the ten biggest clones take up about 0.85%. Four subsets defined by CD45RA and CD27 were sorted after CD3, CD4, CD8 and live/dead staining. Notes on this clonotype: The antigen remains unidentified.

The sample taken for sequencing was central memory CD4+ T cells from blood. This TCR was recovered from a human donor in good health. The chain has TRBV29-1 and TRBJ2-4; tentative D call: TRBD2 (6 bases). CDR3 protein: CSVVEAGIQYF. The CDR3 coding sequence is TGCAGCGTTGTGGAAGCGGGCATTCAGTACTTC.